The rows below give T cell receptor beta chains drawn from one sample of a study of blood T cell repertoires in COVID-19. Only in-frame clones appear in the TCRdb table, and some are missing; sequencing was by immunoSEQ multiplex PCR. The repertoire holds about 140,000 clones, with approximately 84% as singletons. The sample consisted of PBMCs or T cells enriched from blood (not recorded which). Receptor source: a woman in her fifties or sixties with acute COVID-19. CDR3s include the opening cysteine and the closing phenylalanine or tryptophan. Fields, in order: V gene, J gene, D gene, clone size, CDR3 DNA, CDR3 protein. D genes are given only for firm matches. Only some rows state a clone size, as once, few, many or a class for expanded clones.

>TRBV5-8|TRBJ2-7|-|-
TGTGCCAGCAGCGGATCCAGTCCGGGAACCTACGAGCAGTACTTC
CASSGSSPGTYEQYF
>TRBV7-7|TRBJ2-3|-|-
TGTGCCAGCAGCTTGAGCGGGACAGGAGAGGGTACGCAGTATTTT
CASSLSGTGEGTQYF
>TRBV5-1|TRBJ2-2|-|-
TGCGCCAGCAGCCATCGTACGGGGAACGGGGGCGGGGAGCTGTTTTTT
CASSHRTGNGGGELFF
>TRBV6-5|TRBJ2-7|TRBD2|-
TGTGCCAGCACCCCCACCCCGGGACTAGTCTACGAGCAGTACTTC
CASTPTPGLVYEQYF
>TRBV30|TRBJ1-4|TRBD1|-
TGTGCCTGGAGTGTATGGGGACAGGATGGTGAAAAACTGTTTTTT
CAWSVWGQDGEKLFF
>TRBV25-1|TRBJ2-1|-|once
TGTGCCAGCAGTGAATATAGGGGCCAAATCAGGGATGAGCAGTTCTTC
CASSEYRGQIRDEQFF
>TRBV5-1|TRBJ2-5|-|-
TGCGCCAGCAGCCTCGGGTACCAAGAGACCCAGTACTTC
CASSLGYQETQYF
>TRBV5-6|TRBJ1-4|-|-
TGTGCCAGCAGCTTTCGACGGAGTGGCGGGTCTAATGAAAAACTGTTTTTT
CASSFRRSGGSNEKLFF
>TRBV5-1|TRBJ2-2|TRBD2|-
TGCGCCAGCAGCCCGGGACTAGCGGGAGGGGACACCGGGGAGCTGTTTTTT
CASSPGLAGGDTGELFF
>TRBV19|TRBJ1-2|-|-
TGTGCCAGCACCGGGGTTGGAAGGTCCCTTGGCTACACCTTC
CASTGVGRSLGYTF
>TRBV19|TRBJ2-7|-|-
TGTGCCAGTAGCCGGAGGGAGTCCGAGCAGTACTTC
CASSRRESEQYF
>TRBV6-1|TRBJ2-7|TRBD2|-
TGTGCCAGCAGTGAAACTAGCGGAAAATACGAGCAGTACTTC
CASSETSGKYEQYF
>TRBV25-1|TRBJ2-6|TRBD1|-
TGTGCCAGCACCGCACCGGGACAGGGGGAAACTGGGGCCAACGTCCTGACTTTC
CASTAPGQGETGANVLTF
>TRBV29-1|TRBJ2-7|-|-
TGCAGCGCCAGGACATCGCCGAGCTCCTACGAGCAGTACTTC
CSARTSPSSYEQYF
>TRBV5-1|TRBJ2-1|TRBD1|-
TGCGCCAGCAGCCCCTGGGGGGGACAGGGTAATGAGCAGTTCTTC
CASSPWGGQGNEQFF
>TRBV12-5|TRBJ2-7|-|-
TGTGCTAGTGGTTTGGTAGCAGGGCCAGAGCAGTACTTC
CASGLVAGPEQYF
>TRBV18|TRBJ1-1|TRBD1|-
TGTGCCAGTCAAGGGGGCGATGAAGCTTTCTTT
CASQGGDEAFF
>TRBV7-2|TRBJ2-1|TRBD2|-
TGTGCCAGCAGCCTCCCGGCTAGCGGCTACAATGAGCAGTTCTTC
CASSLPASGYNEQFF
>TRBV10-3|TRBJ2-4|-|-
TGTGCCATCAGTGAACGGTTCTCCAAAAACATTCAGTACTTC
CAISERFSKNIQYF
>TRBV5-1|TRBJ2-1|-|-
TGCGCCAGCAGCTTCTTTGGCCCCGAGCAGTTCTTC
CASSFFGPEQFF
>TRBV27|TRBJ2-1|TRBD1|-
TGTGCCAGCAGTTTATGGTGGCAGGGGGCCCCCAATGAGCAGTTCTTC
CASSLWWQGAPNEQFF
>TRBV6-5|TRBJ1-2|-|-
TGTGCCAGCAGCCAACGAGGGCAAAACTATGGCTACACCTTC
CASSQRGQNYGYTF
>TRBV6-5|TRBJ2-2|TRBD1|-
TGTGCCAGTTTTAAGCGGGGACAGGGTGCCGGGGAGCTGTTTTTT
CASFKRGQGAGELFF
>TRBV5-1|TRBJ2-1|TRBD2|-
TGCGCCAGCAGCCCCACTAGCGGGGCCTCCTGGAATGAGCAGTTCTTC
CASSPTSGASWNEQFF
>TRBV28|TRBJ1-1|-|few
TGTGCCAGCAGTTTGAAAGCAGGGCTAATGAACACTGAAGCTTTCTTT
CASSLKAGLMNTEAFF
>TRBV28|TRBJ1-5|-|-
TGTGCCAGCAGTTTTGAAAGGGAGATCAATCAGCCCCAGCATTTT
CASSFEREINQPQHF
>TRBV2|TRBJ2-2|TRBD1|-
TGTGCCAGCAAGGCGGGACAGGGTATCACCGGGGAGCTGTTTTTT
CASKAGQGITGELFF
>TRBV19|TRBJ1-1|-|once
TGTGCCACAGGGCCCGGGGGGGCCACTGAAGCTTTCTTT
CATGPGGATEAFF
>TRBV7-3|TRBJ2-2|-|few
TGTGCCAGCAGCTTACAGGGTAGTAACACCGGGGAGCTGTTTTTT
CASSLQGSNTGELFF
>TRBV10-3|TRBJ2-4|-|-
TGTGCCATCAGTGCGTCTACAGGAATGTCCAAAAACATTCAGTACTTC
CAISASTGMSKNIQYF
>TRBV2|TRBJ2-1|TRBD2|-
TGTGCCAGCAGTGAAACAGCGGGAGCTTCCAATGAGCAGTTCTTC
CASSETAGASNEQFF
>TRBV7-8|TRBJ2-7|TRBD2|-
TGTGCCAGCAGCTTAGCCGGGACTAGCGGGTCTAGGGAGCAGTACTTC
CASSLAGTSGSREQYF
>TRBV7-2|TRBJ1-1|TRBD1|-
TGTGCCAGCAGCTTAGTGACAGGGGGCGGGTGGACTGAAGCTTTCTTT
CASSLVTGGGWTEAFF
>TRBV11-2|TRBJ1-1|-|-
TGTGCCAGCAGCTCCTTGAGCACTGAAGCTTTCTTT
CASSSLSTEAFF
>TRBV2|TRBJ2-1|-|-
TGTGCCAGCAGTGGGCAGGGATACAATGAGCAGTTCTTC
CASSGQGYNEQFF
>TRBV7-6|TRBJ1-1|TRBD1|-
TGTGCCAGCAGCTTAGCCGGGACAGGGGGCCGGGACACTGAAGCTTTCTTT
CASSLAGTGGRDTEAFF
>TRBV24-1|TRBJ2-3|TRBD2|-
TGTGCCACCAGTGATCCCGGGACTAGCGGGAGGGTGGGAGATACGCAGTATTTT
CATSDPGTSGRVGDTQYF
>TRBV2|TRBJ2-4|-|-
TGTGCCAGCAGACACGAAGCCAAAAACATTCAGTACTTC
CASRHEAKNIQYF
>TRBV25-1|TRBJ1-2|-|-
TGTGCCAGCAGGGGAACCGACAGCTATGGCTACACCTTC
CASRGTDSYGYTF
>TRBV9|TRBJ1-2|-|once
TGTGCCAGCAGCCTAAACGGTGGCTACACCTTC
CASSLNGGYTF
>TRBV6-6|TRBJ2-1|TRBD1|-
TGTGCCAGCAAACGGCTAGGGACAGGCTCCAATGAGCAGTTCTTC
CASKRLGTGSNEQFF
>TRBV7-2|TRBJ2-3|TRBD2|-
TGTGCCAGCAGCTTAGGCGGGAGGGCCCCGGCAGATACGCAGTATTTT
CASSLGGRAPADTQYF
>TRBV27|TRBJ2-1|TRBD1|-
TGTGCCAGCAGTTCCTCCGGACAGGGAAAGTTCTTC
CASSSSGQGKFF
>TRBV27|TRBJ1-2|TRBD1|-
TGTGCCAGCAGTTTTGGACAGGGTTACGGCTACACCTTC
CASSFGQGYGYTF
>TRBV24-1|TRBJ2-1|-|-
TGTGCCACCAGTGTCTTTAACAATGAGCAGTTCTTC
CATSVFNNEQFF
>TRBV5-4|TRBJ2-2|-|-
TGTGCCAGCAGCTTGGGGCAGGGCCACACCGGGGAGCTGTTTTTT
CASSLGQGHTGELFF
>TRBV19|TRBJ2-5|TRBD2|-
TGTGCCAGTACAAACCGGGCCCGGGGAGGGGAGACCCAGTACTTC
CASTNRARGGETQYF
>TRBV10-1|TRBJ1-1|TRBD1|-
TGCGCCAGCGTATCCGGGACAGGGTCTCGTAGGTTGACTGAAGCTTTCTTT
CASVSGTGSRRLTEAFF
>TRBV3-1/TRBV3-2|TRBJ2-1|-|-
TGTGCCAGCAGCCAAGATCTGGGTAGCGGAAACAATGAGCAGTTCTTC
CASSQDLGSGNNEQFF
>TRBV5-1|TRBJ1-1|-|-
TGCGCCAGCAGCTTGTCGGGTCTGAGGAACACTGAAGCTTTCTTT
CASSLSGLRNTEAFF
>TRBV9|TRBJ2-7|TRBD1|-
TGTGCCAGCAGCGGTTCTGGACAGGGTATCGGCGAGCAGTACTTC
CASSGSGQGIGEQYF
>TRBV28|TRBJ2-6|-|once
TGTGCCAGCAGTTTTCAGATCTCTGGGGCCAACGTCCTGACTTTC
CASSFQISGANVLTF
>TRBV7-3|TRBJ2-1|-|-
TGTGCCAGCAGCAATCGCCCGAGAGGGAGCTCCTACAATGAGCAGTTCTTC
CASSNRPRGSSYNEQFF
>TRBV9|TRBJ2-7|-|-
TGTGCCAGCAGCGTAGGGGATAGGGGTGGACACGAGCAGTACTTC
CASSVGDRGGHEQYF
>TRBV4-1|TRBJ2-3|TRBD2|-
TGCGCCAGCAGCCAAGGGTCTCAAGCGGGACGCACAGATACGCAGTATTTT
CASSQGSQAGRTDTQYF